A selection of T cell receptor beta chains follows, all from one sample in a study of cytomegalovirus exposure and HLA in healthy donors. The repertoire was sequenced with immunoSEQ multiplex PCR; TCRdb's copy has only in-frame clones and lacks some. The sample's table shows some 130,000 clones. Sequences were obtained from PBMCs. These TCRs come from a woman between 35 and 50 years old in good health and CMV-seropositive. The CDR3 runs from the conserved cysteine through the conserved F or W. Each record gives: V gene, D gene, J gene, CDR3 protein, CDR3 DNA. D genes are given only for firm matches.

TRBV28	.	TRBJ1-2	CASSFPSYGYTF	TGTGCCAGCAGTTTCCCCAGCTATGGCTACACCTTC
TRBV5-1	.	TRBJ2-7	CASSRSLTVSYEQYF	TGCGCCAGCAGCCGATCCCTAACAGTCTCCTACGAGCAGTACTTC
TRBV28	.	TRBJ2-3	CASSPRLSGTTDTQYF	TGTGCCAGCAGTCCTCGGTTGAGCGGTACCACAGATACGCAGTATTTT
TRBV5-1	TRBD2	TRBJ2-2	CASSPGLAGVGELFF	TGCGCCAGCAGCCCGGGACTAGCTGGTGTCGGGGAGCTGTTTTTT
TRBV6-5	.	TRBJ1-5	CASSYGQSSNQPQHF	TGTGCCAGCAGTTACGGGCAGAGTAGCAATCAGCCCCAGCATTTT
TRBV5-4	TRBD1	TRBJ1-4	CASSFTTGQGATNEKLFF	TGTGCCAGCAGCTTTACGACGGGACAGGGGGCAACTAATGAAAAACTGTTTTTT
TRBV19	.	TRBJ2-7	CASSAPGVSSYEQYF	TGTGCCAGTAGTGCTCCCGGGGTGAGCTCCTACGAGCAGTACTTC
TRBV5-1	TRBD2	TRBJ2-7	CASSPGPLAGVNEQYF	TGCGCCAGCAGCCCGGGGCCGCTAGCGGGAGTTAACGAGCAGTACTTC
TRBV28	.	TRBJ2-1	CASISGIQSYSEQFF	TGTGCCAGCATTTCGGGAATACAGTCTTACAGTGAGCAGTTCTTC
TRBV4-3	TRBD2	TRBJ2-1	CASSQDLTSGSYNEQFF	TGCGCCAGCAGCCAAGATCTGACTAGCGGGAGTTACAATGAGCAGTTCTTC
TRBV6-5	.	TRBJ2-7	CASSYFNRAYEQYF	TGTGCCAGCAGTTACTTCAACAGGGCCTACGAGCAGTACTTC
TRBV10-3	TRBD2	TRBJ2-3	CAIKVRAGVGTDTQYF	TGTGCCATCAAGGTCCGAGCGGGAGTAGGGACAGATACGCAGTATTTT
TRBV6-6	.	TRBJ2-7	CASSYSAQANYEQYF	TGTGCCAGCAGTTACTCGGCACAGGCGAACTACGAGCAGTACTTC